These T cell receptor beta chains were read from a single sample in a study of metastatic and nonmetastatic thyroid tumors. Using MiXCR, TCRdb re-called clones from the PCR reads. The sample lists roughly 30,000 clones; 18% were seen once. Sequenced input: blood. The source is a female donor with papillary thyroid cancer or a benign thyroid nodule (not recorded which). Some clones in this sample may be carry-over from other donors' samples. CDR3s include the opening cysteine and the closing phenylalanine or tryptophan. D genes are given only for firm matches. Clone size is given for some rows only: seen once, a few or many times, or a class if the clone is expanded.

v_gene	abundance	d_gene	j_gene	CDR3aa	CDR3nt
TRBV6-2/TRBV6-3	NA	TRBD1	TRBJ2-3	CASSEARGFGVTDTQYF	TGTGCCAGCAGCGAGGCCAGGGGGTTCGGGGTAACAGATACGCAGTATTTT
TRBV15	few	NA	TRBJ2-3	CATSNRRADTQYF	TGTGCCACCAGCAACCGGCGGGCAGATACGCAGTATTTT
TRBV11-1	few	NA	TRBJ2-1	CASSLDGYNEQFF	TGTGCCAGCAGCTTAGACGGGTACAATGAGCAGTTCTTC
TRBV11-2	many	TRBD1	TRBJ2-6	CASSVDRVEAGANVLTF	TGTGCCAGCAGCGTAGACAGGGTGGAGGCTGGGGCCAACGTCCTGACTTTC
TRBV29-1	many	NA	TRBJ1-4	CSCQGPFTTNEKLFF	TGCTCATGCCAGGGTCCCTTCACAACTAATGAAAAACTGTTTTTT
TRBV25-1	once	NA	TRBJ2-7	CASSPWAVDRRSSCSYEQYF	TGTGCCAGCAGTCCCTGGGCGGTGGACAGAAGGTCCTCTTGCTCCTACGAGCAGTACTTC
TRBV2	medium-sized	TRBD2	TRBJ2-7	CASSAQRESYEQYF	TGTGCCAGCAGTGCTCAGCGGGAATCCTACGAGCAGTACTTC
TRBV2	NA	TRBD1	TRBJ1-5	CASSVTEGAWNQPQHF	TGTGCCAGCAGTGTTACCGAGGGGGCTTGGAATCAGCCCCAGCATTTT
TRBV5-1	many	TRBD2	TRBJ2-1	CASYTGTNHNEQFF	TGCGCCAGCTACACCGGGACTAACCACAATGAGCAGTTCTTC
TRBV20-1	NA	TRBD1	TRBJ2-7	CSASGTGGYEHYF	TGCAGTGCTAGCGGGACAGGGGGGTACGAGCACTACTTT
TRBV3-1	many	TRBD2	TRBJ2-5	CASSQAAAGGGTQYF	TGTGCCAGCAGCCAAGCGGCGGCGGGGGGAGGGACCCAGTACTTC
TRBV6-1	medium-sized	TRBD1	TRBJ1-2	CASSRDSNYGYTF	TGTGCCAGCAGTAGGGACAGTAACTATGGCTACACCTTC
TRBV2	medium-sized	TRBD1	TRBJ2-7	CASKKDRLGEQYF	TGTGCCAGCAAAAAGGACAGGCTAGGCGAGCAGTACTTC
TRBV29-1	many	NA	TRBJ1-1	CSVDRGDTEAFF	TGCAGCGTTGACAGGGGAGACACTGAAGCTTTCTTT
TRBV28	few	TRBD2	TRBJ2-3	CASSNVLAGGTDTQYF	TGTGCCAGCAGCAACGTACTAGCGGGGGGCACAGATACGCAGTATTTT
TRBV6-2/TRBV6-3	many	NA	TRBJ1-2	CASSNGMSGYTF	TGTGCCAGCAGCAACGGCATGTCAGGCTACACCTTC
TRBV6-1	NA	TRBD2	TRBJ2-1	CASSPGGLPSYNEQFF	TGCGCCAGCAGCCCGGGGGGGCTACCCTCCTACAATGAGCAGTTCTTC
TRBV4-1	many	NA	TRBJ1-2	CASSIGQFNYGYTF	TGCGCCAGCAGCATCGGACAGTTCAACTATGGCTACACCTTC
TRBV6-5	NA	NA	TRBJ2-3	CASSSLPPIECTQYF	TGTGCCAGCAGTTCTCTCCCCCCTATCGAGTGTACGCAGTATTTT
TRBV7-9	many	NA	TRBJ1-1	CASSRGALNTEAFF	TGTGCCAGCAGCCGGGGGGCTTTGAACACTGAAGCTTTCTTT
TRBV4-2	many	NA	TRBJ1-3	CASSQSEDGNTIYF	TGTGCCAGCAGCCAAAGCGAAGATGGAAACACCATATATTTT
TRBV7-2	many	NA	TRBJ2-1	CASSLRGSYNEQFF	TGTGCCAGCAGCTTAAGGGGATCTTACAATGAGCAGTTCTTC
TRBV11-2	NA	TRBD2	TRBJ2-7	CASSLVAGGTYEQYF	TGTGCCAGCAGCTTAGTAGCGGGGGGCACCTACGAGCAGTACTTC
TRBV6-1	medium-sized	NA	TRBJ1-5	CASSEGEGMGDQPQHF	TGTGCCAGCAGTGAAGGAGAGGGGATGGGAGATCAGCCCCAGCATTTT
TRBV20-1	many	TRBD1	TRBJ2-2	CSARTGGRGGELFF	TGCAGTGCCCGGACAGGGGGAAGGGGCGGGGAGCTGTTTTTT
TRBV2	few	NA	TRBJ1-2	CVSIEAQEGGYTF	TGTGTCAGCATTGAAGCGCAGGAGGGGGGCTACACCTTC